The entry that follows covers one T cell receptor beta chain sequence. Its antigen is not identified. Per the germline V gene, CDR1 is MNHNY and CDR2 is SVGAGI (reference sequence). With V trimmed by 4 bases and J by 1 base, 5 bases remained unmatched. CDR3 size: 16 residues. Each individual donor underwent a draw of ten milliliters of peripheral blood. It was with a sample-barcoded 5' primer and a J-beta primer mix that a second PCR of roughly 7 to 12 cycles was run. A single record per CDR3 protein comes from TCRdb applying MiXCR to the 5' RACE reads. Among 1.5 million to 2 million distinct CDR3 sequences listed, 30% to 40% were seen once. This entry belongs to a study of blood T cells in healthy people across ages. Overall study: There was about one barcoded beta molecule captured by template switching per two T cells.

Study-level points and caveats: The long-lived group displayed more naive CD4+ cells, plus higher diversity, than the aged donors did.

This chain connects TRBV6-6 to TRBJ1-1; 11 nucleotides match TRBD1. The source material was blood. This receptor was obtained from a woman in her thirties in good health. The DNA for the CDR3 is TGTGCCAGCAGTTGGACAGGGGGCTTTAAGAACACTGAAGCTTTCTTT. Amino acid sequence: CASSWTGGFKNTEAFF.